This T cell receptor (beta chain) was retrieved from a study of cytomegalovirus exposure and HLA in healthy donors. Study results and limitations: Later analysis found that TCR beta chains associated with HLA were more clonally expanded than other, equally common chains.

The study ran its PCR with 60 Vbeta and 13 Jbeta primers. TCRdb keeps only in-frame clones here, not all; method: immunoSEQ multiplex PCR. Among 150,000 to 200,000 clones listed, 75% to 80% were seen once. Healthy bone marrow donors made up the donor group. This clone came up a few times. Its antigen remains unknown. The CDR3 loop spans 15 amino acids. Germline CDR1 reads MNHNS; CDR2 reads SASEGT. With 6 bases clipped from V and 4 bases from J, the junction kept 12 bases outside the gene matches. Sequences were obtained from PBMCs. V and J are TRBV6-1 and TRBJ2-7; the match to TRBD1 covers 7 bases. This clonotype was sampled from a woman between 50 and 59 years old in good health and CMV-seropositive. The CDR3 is CASRRMTGLFYEQYF. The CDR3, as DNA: TGTGCCAGCAGGAGAATGACAGGGCTTTTTTACGAGCAGTACTTC.